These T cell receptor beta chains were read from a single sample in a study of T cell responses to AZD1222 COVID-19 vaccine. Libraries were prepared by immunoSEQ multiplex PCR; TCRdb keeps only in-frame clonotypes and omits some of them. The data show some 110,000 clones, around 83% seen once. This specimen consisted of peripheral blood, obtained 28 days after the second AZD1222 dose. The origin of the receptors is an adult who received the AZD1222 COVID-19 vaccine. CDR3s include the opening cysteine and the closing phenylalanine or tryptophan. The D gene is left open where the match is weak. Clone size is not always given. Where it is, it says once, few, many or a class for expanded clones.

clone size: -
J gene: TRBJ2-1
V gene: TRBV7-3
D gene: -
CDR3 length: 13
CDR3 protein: CASSDQPYNEQFF
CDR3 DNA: TGTGCCAGCAGCGACCAGCCTTACAATGAGCAGTTCTTC

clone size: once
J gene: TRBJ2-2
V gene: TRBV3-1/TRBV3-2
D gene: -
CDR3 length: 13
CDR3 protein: CASSQELARELFF
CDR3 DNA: TGTGCCAGCAGCCAAGAGCTAGCGAGGGAGCTGTTTTTT

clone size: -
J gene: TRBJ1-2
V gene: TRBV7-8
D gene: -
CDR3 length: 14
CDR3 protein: CASSLVPGGYGYTF
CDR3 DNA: TGTGCCAGCAGCTTAGTTCCGGGAGGCTATGGCTACACCTTC

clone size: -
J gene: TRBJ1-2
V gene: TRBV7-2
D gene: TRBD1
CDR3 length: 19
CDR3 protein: CASSVNRGLRRTGNYGYTF
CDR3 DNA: TGTGCCAGCAGCGTGAACAGGGGGCTGAGAAGAACGGGGAACTATGGCTACACCTTC

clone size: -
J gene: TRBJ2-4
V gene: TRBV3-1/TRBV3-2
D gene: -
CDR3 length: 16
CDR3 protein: CASSQAPGRTQNIQYF
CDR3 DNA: TGTGCCAGCAGCCAAGCGCCGGGAAGAACTCAAAACATTCAGTACTTC

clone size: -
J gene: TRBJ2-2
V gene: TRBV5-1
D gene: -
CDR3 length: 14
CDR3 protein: CASSVEWYTGELFF
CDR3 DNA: TGCGCCAGCAGCGTGGAATGGTACACCGGGGAGCTGTTTTTT

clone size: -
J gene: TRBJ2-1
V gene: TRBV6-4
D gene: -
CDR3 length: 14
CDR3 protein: CASSDSLDRNEQFF
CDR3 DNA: TGTGCCAGCAGTGACTCGCTCGACCGCAATGAGCAGTTCTTC

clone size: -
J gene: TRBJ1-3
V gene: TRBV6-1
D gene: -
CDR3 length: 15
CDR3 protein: CASSEDAHSGNTIYF
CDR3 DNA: TGTGCCAGCAGTGAAGATGCCCACTCTGGAAACACCATATATTTT

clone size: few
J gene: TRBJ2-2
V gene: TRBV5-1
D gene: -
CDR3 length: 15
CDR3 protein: CASSLDRANTGELFF
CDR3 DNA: TGCGCCAGCAGCTTGGACAGGGCGAACACCGGGGAGCTGTTTTTT

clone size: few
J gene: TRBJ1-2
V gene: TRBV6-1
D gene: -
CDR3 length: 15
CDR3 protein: CASSEWSGANYGYTF
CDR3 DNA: TGTGCCAGCAGTGAATGGTCGGGTGCTAACTATGGCTACACCTTC

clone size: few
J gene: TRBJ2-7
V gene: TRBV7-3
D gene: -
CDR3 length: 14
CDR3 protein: CASSLMGSSYEQYF
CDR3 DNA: TGTGCCAGCAGCTTAATGGGGAGTAGCTACGAGCAGTACTTC

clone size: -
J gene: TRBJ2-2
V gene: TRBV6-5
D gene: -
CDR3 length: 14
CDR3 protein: CASRWLANTGELFF
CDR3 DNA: TGTGCCAGCAGGTGGCTCGCGAACACCGGGGAGCTGTTTTTT

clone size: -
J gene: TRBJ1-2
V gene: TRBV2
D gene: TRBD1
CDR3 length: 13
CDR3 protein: CASEQGARYGYTF
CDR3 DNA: TGTGCCAGCGAACAGGGGGCTCGCTATGGCTACACCTTC

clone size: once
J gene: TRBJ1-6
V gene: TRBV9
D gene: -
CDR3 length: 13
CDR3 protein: CASSVEQGSPLHF
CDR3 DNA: TGTGCCAGCAGCGTAGAACAAGGGTCACCCCTCCACTTT

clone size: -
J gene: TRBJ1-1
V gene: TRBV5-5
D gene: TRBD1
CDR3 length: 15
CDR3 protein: CASSRLTGGGTEAFF
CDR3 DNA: TGTGCCAGCAGCCGTTTGACAGGGGGAGGTACTGAAGCTTTCTTT

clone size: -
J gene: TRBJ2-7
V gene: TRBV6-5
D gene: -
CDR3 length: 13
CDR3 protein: CASNVQGGYEQYF
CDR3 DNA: TGTGCCAGCAACGTTCAGGGCGGTTACGAGCAGTACTTC

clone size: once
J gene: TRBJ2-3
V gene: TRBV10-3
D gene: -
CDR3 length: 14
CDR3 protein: CASSKGLATDTQYF
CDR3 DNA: TGTGCCAGTTCTAAGGGTCTGGCCACAGATACGCAGTATTTT

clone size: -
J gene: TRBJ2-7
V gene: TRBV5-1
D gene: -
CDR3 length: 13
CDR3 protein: CASSLAGEGEQYF
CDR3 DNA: TGCGCCAGCAGCTTGGCAGGGGAGGGCGAGCAGTACTTC

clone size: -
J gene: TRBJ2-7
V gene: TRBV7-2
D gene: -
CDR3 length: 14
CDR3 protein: CASSLRDPSYEQYF
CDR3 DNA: TGTGCCAGCAGCCTCCGGGACCCGTCCTACGAGCAGTACTTC

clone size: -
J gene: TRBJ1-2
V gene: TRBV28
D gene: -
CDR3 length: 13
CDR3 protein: CASRKGGDYGYTF
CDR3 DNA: TGTGCCAGCAGGAAAGGGGGGGACTATGGCTACACCTTC

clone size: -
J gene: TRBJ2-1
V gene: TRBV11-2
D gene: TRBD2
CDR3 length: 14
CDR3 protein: CASSSGSLDNEQFF
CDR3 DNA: TGTGCCAGCAGTAGCGGGAGTCTCGACAATGAGCAGTTCTTC

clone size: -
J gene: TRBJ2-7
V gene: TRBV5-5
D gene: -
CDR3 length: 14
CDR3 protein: CASSFVPTDYEQYF
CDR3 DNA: TGTGCCAGCAGCTTCGTCCCTACCGACTACGAGCAGTACTTC

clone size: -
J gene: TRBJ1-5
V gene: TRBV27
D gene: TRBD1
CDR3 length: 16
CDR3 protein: CASSRQGLDSNQPQHF
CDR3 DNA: TGTGCCAGCAGTAGACAGGGGTTAGATAGCAATCAGCCCCAGCATTTT

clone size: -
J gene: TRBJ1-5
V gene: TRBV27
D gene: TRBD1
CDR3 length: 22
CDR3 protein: CASSQSPGRGQGSRTSNQPQHF
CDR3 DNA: TGTGCCAGCAGTCAGAGCCCCGGACGTGGACAGGGCTCTAGGACAAGCAATCAGCCCCAGCATTTT

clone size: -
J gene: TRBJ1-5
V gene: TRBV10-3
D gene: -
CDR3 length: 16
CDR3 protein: CAISDDRPAGNQPQHF
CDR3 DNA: TGTGCCATCAGTGATGACAGACCCGCCGGCAATCAGCCCCAGCATTTT

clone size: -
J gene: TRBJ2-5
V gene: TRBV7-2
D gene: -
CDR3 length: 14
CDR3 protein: CACSLVGGTETQYF
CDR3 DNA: TGTGCCTGCAGCTTAGTTGGGGGCACGGAGACCCAGTACTTC

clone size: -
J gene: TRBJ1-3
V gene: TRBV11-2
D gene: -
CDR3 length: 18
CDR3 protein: CASSLDRDTIWTGNTIYF
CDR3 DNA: TGTGCCAGCAGCTTAGACCGGGACACCATTTGGACTGGAAACACCATATATTTT

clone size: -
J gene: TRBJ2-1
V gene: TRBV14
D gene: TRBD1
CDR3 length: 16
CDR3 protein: CASSRPTGNQYNEQFF
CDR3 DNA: TGTGCCAGCAGCCGACCGACAGGGAACCAATACAATGAGCAGTTCTTC

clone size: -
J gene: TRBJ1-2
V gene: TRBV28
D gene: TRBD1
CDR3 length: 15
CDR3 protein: CASRQPDRVSYGYTF
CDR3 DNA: TGTGCCAGCAGACAACCTGACAGGGTGTCCTATGGCTACACCTTC

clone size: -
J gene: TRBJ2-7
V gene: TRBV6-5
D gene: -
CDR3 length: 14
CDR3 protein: CASSYARDPSEQYF
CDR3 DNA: TGTGCCAGCAGTTACGCGAGGGACCCTTCCGAGCAGTACTTC

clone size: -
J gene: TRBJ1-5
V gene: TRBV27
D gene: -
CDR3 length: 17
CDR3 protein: CASSLGVPPSSNQPQHF
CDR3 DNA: TGTGCCAGCAGTTTAGGGGTCCCACCCTCCAGCAATCAGCCCCAGCATTTT

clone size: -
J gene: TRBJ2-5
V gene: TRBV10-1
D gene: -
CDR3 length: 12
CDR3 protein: CASSESGETQYF
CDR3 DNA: TGCGCCAGCAGTGAGTCCGGGGAGACCCAGTACTTC

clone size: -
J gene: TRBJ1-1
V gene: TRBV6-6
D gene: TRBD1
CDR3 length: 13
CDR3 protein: CASSYDRGSEAFF
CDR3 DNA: TGTGCCAGCAGTTACGACAGGGGCTCTGAAGCTTTCTTT

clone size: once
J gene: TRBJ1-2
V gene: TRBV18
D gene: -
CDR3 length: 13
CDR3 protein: CASSQRTDYGYTF
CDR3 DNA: TGTGCCAGCTCACAACGGACAGACTATGGCTACACCTTC

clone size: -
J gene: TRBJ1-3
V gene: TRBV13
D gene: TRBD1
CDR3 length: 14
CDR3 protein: CASSPRGAGNTIYF
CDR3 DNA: TGTGCCAGCAGCCCCAGGGGGGCTGGAAACACCATATATTTT

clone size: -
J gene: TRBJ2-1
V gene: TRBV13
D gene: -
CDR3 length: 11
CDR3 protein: CASSDSNEQFF
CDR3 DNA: TGTGCCAGCAGCGACAGCAATGAGCAGTTCTTC

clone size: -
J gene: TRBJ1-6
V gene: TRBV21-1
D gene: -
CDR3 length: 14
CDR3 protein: CASTMRAAGGSLHF
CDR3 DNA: TGTGCCAGCACCATGCGGGCGGCCGGGGGGTCCCTCCACTTT

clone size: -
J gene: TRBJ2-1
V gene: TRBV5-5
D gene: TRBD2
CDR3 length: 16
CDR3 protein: CASSLSSGGLYNEQFF
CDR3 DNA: TGTGCCAGCAGCTTGTCTTCGGGAGGCCTCTACAATGAGCAGTTCTTC